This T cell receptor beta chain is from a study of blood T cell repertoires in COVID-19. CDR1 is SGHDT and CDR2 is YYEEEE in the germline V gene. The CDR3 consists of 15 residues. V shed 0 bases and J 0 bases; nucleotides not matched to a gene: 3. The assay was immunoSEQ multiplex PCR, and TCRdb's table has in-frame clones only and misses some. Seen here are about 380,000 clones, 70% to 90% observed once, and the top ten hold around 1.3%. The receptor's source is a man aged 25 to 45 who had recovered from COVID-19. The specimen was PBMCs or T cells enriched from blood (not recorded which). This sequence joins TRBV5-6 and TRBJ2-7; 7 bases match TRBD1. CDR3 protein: CASSLAPGGSYEQYF. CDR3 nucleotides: TGTGCCAGCAGCTTGGCCCCAGGGGGCTCCTACGAGCAGTACTTC.